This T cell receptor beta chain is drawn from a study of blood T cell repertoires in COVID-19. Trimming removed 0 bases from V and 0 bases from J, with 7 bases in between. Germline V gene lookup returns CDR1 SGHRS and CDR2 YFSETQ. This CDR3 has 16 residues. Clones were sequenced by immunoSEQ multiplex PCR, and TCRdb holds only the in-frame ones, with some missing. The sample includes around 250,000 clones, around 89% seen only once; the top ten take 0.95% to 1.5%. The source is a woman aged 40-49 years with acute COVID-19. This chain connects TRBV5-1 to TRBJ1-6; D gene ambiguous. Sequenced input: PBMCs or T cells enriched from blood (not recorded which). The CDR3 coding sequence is TGCGCCAGCAGCTTGGGACACGGCTCCTATAATTCACCCCTCCACTTT. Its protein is CASSLGHGSYNSPLHF.